This record covers a single T cell receptor (beta chain). No antigen is known for it. Germline CDR1 is SGHVS and CDR2 is FQNEAQ. The CDR3 consists of 15 residues. V was clipped by 4 bases and J by 7 bases; unmatched bases: 8. This specimen belongs to a study of blood T cells in healthy people across ages. Points from the study as a whole: With unsorted PBMCs, a conclusive comparison of naive versus antigen-experienced cells was not possible.

It was with a sample-barcoded 5' primer and a J-beta primer mix that a second PCR of roughly 7 to 12 cycles was run. Each cDNA molecule was tagged by a template-switch adaptor with 12 random nucleotides. MiXCR, run by TCRdb on the 5' RACE reads, gives a single entry per CDR3 protein. This table has over 1.5 million distinct CDR3 sequences, about 50% appearing once. This chain uses TRBV7-8 with TRBJ2-7, with 12 bases that match TRBD2. The receptor comes from a woman in her forties in good health. Source material: blood. CDR3 bases: TGTGCCAGCAGCTCGGGAGGACTAGCGGGGTGTGAGCAGTACTTC. The encoded protein is CASSSGGLAGCEQYF. Filled out from reference TRBV7-8 and TRBJ2-7, the complete variable domain reads GAGVSQSPRYKVAKRGQDVALRCDPISGHVSLFWYQQALGQGPEFLTYFQNEAQLDKSGLPSDRFFAERPEGSVSTLKIQRTQQEDSAVYLCASSSGGLAGCEQYFGPGTRLTVT.